What follows are 13 T cell receptor beta chains derived from one specimen sequenced in a study of blood T cell repertoires in COVID-19. Here immunoSEQ multiplex PCR was the method, and the copy in TCRdb shows in-frame clones only, minus some. Of 90,000 to 100,000 clones listed, 82% are singletons. Sequenced: peripheral blood. These receptors came from a man aged 80 or over with acute or convalescent COVID-19.

The V call is TRBV2, the J call TRBJ1-2; D perhaps matches TRBD1 (5 bases). Per the germline V gene, CDR1 is SNHLY and CDR2 is FYNNEI. V was trimmed by 2 bases and J by 4 bases, leaving 5 bases between them. This CDR3 has 12 residues. As DNA, the CDR3 is TGTGCCAGCAGTGAACAGGGCTATGGCTACACCTTC. This gives the protein CASSEQGYGYTF.

This chain uses TRBV6-2 or TRBV6-3 with TRBJ2-6; 7 bases map to TRBD1. V lost 5 bases, J lost 0 bases, and 4 bases stayed unmatched. The CDR3 covers 16 residues. The germline CDR1 and CDR2 sequences are MNHEY and SVGEGT. The CDR3 region has the DNA TGTGCCAGCAGTAAGGGACAGAGCTCTGGGGCCAACGTCCTGACTTTC. It encodes CASSKGQSSGANVLTF.

V is TRBV30 and J is TRBJ2-1, with 9 bases aligning to TRBD2. Germline CDR1 and CDR2: GTSNPN and SVGIG (reference sequence). The trim removed 3 bases at V and 6 bases at J, leaving 0 bases unmatched. The CDR3 sequence is 12 residues long. CDR3 coding DNA: TGTGCCTGGAGGCGGGAGGGCAATGAGCAGTTCTTC. This sequence encodes CAWRREGNEQFF.

The chain couples TRBV18 to TRBJ2-5; D might be TRBD1 (7 bases). The CDR3 sequence is 18 residues long. Trimming removed 3 bases from V and 1 base from J, with 21 bases in between. Germline V CDR1 and CDR2: KGHSH, LQKENI. The CDR3 spells CASSPRRAGGPTQETQYF. DNA for the CDR3: TGTGCCAGCTCACCTCGGAGGGCAGGGGGGCCTACCCAAGAGACCCAGTACTTC.

The chain recombines TRBV27 with TRBJ2-7; 9 bases line up with TRBD1. Germline V gene data show CDR1 as MNHEY and CDR2 as SMNVEV (reference sequence). J was trimmed by 5 bases and V by 5 bases; bases with no gene match: 10. CDR3 length: 15 residues. The CDR3 sequence is CASSPSGTGLHEQYF. As DNA, the CDR3 is TGTGCCAGCAGTCCTTCCGGGACAGGGCTCCACGAGCAGTACTTC.

The chain is built from TRBV19 and TRBJ2-2, with TRBD1 matching over 8 bases. CDR3 length: 14 residues. J was trimmed by 6 bases and V by 5 bases; bases with no gene match: 5. Germline loops: CDR1 LNHDA, CDR2 SQIVND (reference sequence). The CDR3 reads CASSVTGEAGELFF. DNA of the CDR3: TGTGCCAGTAGTGTGACAGGGGAAGCCGGGGAGCTGTTTTTT.

This clone has a count of ten or more. The J gene is TRBJ1-4, the V gene TRBV4-1; D gene ambiguous. CDR1 and CDR2 (germline): MGHRA, YSYEKL. Trimming removed 0 bases from V and 2 bases from J, with 16 bases in between. The CDR3 extends over 18 amino acids. The CDR3 here is CASSQDRGGSTTNEKLFF. DNA for the CDR3: TGCGCCAGCAGCCAAGACCGAGGCGGGAGTACGACTAATGAAAAACTGTTTTTT.

This clone was recorded once. This chain connects TRBV6-6 to TRBJ1-4, with TRBD1 as a possible D gene (5 bases). Trimming stripped 8 bases from V and 3 bases from J, with 13 bases between. Germline V CDR1 and CDR2: MNHNY, SVGAGI (reference sequence). This CDR3 spans 14 amino acids. CDR3 sequence: CASLEQASNEKLFF. In nucleotides, the CDR3 is TGTGCCAGCCTCGAACAGGCCTCTAATGAAAAACTGTTTTTT.

V and J are TRBV27 and TRBJ2-1, with 9 bases fitting TRBD2. Germline CDR1 is MNHEY and CDR2 is SMNVEV (reference sequence). V was clipped by 6 bases and J by 4 bases; unmatched bases: 16. The CDR3 has 18 amino acids. The CDR3 DNA reads TGTGCCAGCAGCCAAACCTCCTTGCGGGGGGGCGATTACAATGAGCAGTTCTTC. Protein product: CASSQTSLRGGDYNEQFF.

V gene TRBV24-1 combines with J gene TRBJ2-5, with 9 bases identical to TRBD1. Trimming removed 4 bases from V and 5 bases from J; junction bases left unmatched: 4. CDR1 is KGHDR, CDR2 SFDVKD, per germline. This CDR3 comprises 14 residues. The CDR3 loop is CATSETGGLETQYF. In DNA, the CDR3 is TGTGCCACCAGTGAGACAGGGGGACTGGAGACCCAGTACTTC.

This sequence joins TRBV30 and TRBJ2-7, with unresolved D. V lost 1 base and J 0 bases, leaving 10 bases between the germline ends. Germline CDR1 reads GTSNPN; CDR2 reads SVGIG (reference sequence). The CDR3 contains 14 residues. DNA of the CDR3: TGTGCCTGGAGTGGTGCGGATTACTCCTACGAGCAGTACTTC. It encodes CAWSGADYSYEQYF. The whole variable domain, filled in from reference TRBV30 and TRBJ2-7, reads SQTIHQWPATLVQPVGSPLSLECTVEGTSNPNLYWYRQAAGRGLQLLFYSVGIGQISSEVPQNLSASRPQDRQFILSSKKLLLSDSGFYLCAWSGADYSYEQYFGPGTRLTVT.

The rearrangement links TRBV19 to TRBJ2-3; weak D call: TRBD1 (7 bases). Trimming removed 6 bases from V and 4 bases from J, with 14 bases in between. The CDR3 is made up of 14 amino acids. Germline V gives CDR1 LNHDA, CDR2 SQIVND (reference sequence). The CDR3 spells CASSKSRGADTQYF. The CDR3 bases are TGTGCCAGTAGCAAATCCAGGGGGGCAGATACGCAGTATTTT.

This chain connects TRBV4-1 to TRBJ2-7, with TRBD1 matching over 7 bases. Germline V lookup: CDR1 MGHRA, CDR2 YSYEKL. Germline trimming cut 3 bases from V and 3 bases from J; bases unmatched to any gene: 5. The CDR3 has 14 amino acids. CDR3 DNA sequence: TGCGCCAGCAGCCAGTATGCAGGGGGCTACGAGCAGTACTTC. Its protein is CASSQYAGGYEQYF.